This paragraph reports one T cell receptor (beta chain). The sample comes from a study of T cell changes during pregnancy in multiple sclerosis. Clones were read by immunoSEQ multiplex PCR, and TCRdb kept only the in-frame ones, dropping some. There are about 100,000 clones in the sample; about nine tenths occur only once, and around 3.1% lies in the top ten. CDR3 length: 15 residues. CDR1 SGDLS and CDR2 YYNGEE come from the germline V gene. Trimming stripped 0 bases from V and 5 bases from J, with 12 bases between. This specimen consisted of peripheral blood, obtained in the second trimester of pregnancy. This clonotype was sampled from a female donor with multiple sclerosis, enrolled in a pregnancy study. The chain has TRBV9 and TRBJ2-1; possible D gene TRBD1, 7 bases. CDR3 DNA sequence: TGTGCCAGCAGCGTAGAGGCAGGGGGGAACAATGAGCAGTTCTTC. Translating gives CASSVEAGGNNEQFF.